A single sample is the source of the 5 T cell receptor beta chains below, sequenced in a study of blood T cell repertoires in COVID-19. Sequenced by immunoSEQ multiplex PCR; TCRdb stores in-frame clones only, minus some. The profile shows fewer than 450,000 clones, about 91% of them singletons. The sequenced sample was peripheral blood. Every receptor here comes from a woman in her 50s with COVID-19, enrolled during active disease.

J is TRBJ2-7 and V is TRBV5-8, with TRBD1 identical over 8 bases. The CDR3 runs 16 residues. Germline CDR1 and CDR2: SGHTS and YDEGEE. Losses at the gene ends were 4 bases for V and 1 base for J; bases not matched to a gene: 10. DNA of the CDR3: TGTGCCAGCAGCCCGGGACAGGCTAAGGGATCCTACGAGCAGTACTTC. It is translated as CASSPGQAKGSYEQYF.

In its sample, this clone was seen a few times. The chain joins TRBV5-1 to TRBJ2-2, with 7 bases matching TRBD2. CDR1 and CDR2 from the germline V gene are SGHRS and YFSETQ. This CDR3 spans 15 amino acids. The V and J ends lost 1 base and 5 bases, in that order; junction bases with no gene match: 5. The CDR3 region has the DNA TGCGCCAGCAGCTTGCAGCAGGGAGGGACCGGGGAGCTGTTTTTT. Its translation is CASSLQQGGTGELFF.

The chain carries TRBV27 and TRBJ1-2, with D uncertain. This CDR3 is built from 12 residues. The V gene lost 6 bases and the J gene lost 4 bases, with 9 bases spanning the gap. The germline V gene encodes CDR1 MNHEY and CDR2 SMNVEV (reference sequence). CDR3 residues: CASSPRGYGYTF. CDR3 DNA: TGTGCCAGCAGCCCACGGGGCTATGGCTACACCTTC.

The V call is TRBV6-1, the J call TRBJ2-1; D not resolved. This CDR3 is 15 amino acids long. Per the germline V gene, CDR1 is MNHNS and CDR2 is SASEGT. Between the trimmed V and J ends, which lost 1 base and 2 bases, there was a span of 9 bases. The CDR3 is CASSEEPQAYNEQFF. The CDR3 DNA reads TGTGCCAGCAGTGAAGAACCCCAGGCCTACAATGAGCAGTTCTTC.

V is TRBV6-5 and J is TRBJ2-7; 7 positions match TRBD2. Per the germline V gene, CDR1 is MNHEY and CDR2 is SVGAGI. With 6 bases clipped from V and 0 bases from J, the junction kept 8 bases outside the gene matches. This CDR3 is 15 amino acids long. DNA of the CDR3: TGTGCCAGCAGACCCGGGATAGCGGGCTCCTACGAGCAGTACTTC. This translates into CASRPGIAGSYEQYF.